This T cell receptor (beta chain) was captured by sequencing in a study of T cell repertoires in cytomegalovirus infection. TCRdb reprocessed the reads via MiXCR and lists one record per CDR3 protein. Seen here are more than 200,000 distinct CDR3 sequences, 9.1% observed once, and the top ten hold about 15%. This CDR3 is built from 17 residues. Germline values: CDR1 SGHTA, CDR2 FQGNSA. Trimming took off 4 bases at V and 9 bases at J, with 25 bases between the two ends. This clonotype was seen ten or more times. V is TRBV7-2 and J is TRBJ2-1; D possibly matches TRBD1 or TRBD2 (6 bases each). Sequencing was done on a sample of PBMCs. The receptor comes from a human donor in good health (CMV status not recorded). Some clones in this sample may be carry-over from other donors' samples. This chain's CDR3 is CASSSTGQGRLSGEQFF. As DNA, the CDR3 is TGTGCCAGCAGCTCAACTGGGCAGGGGAGGTTGAGCGGTGAGCAGTTCTTC.